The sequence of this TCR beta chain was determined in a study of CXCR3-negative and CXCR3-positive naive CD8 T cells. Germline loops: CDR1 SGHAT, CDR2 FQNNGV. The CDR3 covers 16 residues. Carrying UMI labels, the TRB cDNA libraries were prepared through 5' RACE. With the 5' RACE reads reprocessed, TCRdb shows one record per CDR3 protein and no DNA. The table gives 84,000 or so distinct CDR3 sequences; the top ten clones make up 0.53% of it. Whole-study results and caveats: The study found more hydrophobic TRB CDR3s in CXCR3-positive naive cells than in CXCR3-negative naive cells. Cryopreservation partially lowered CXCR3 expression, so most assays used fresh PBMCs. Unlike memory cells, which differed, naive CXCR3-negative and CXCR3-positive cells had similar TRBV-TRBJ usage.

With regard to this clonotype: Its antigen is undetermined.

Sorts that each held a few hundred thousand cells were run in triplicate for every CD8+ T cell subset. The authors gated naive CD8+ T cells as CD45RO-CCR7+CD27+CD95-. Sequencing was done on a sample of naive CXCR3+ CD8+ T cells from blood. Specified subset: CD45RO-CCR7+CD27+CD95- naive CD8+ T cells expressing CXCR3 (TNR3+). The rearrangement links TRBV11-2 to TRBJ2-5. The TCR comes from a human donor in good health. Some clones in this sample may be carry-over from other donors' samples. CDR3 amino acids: CASSQITDGAQETQYF.